This entry describes one T cell receptor (beta chain). Base qualities are not provided; no much larger clone lies one nucleotide away. Counted from cysteine to phenylalanine, this CDR3 has 16 amino acids. CDR3 DNA is the only sequence kept; it has 48 bases, read in frame from the first base. From a lookup of the germline V gene (reference sequence), CDR1 and CDR2 are SEHNR and FQNEAQ. The junction carries 13 bases between V and J, which are trimmed by 4 bases and 1 base respectively. To prepare the library, the immunoSEQ multiplex PCR assay was applied. For most patients, genomic DNA was isolated with the Qiagen DNeasy Blood and Tissue Kit and shipped frozen to Adaptive Biotechnologies for TCR sequencing. For most patients, high-throughput TCR-beta CDR3 sequencing of genomic DNA was performed by Adaptive Biotechnologies. The study's own analysis went as follows. Adaptive's ImmunoSEQ software was the source of the TCR sequencing data for over 15 patients, while a few other patients were processed with MiXCR and VDJtools. CD4 versus CD8 sorting errors were corrected by removing sequences found in both subsets at a frequency ratio below 5:1. CDR3 nucleotide sequences shared between donor and recipient were removed because their origin could not be assigned. Alloreactive clones required at least 2-fold expansion over unstimulated cells and minimum CFSE-low frequency of 0.002% (template counts) or 0.001% (read counts). Clones detected in sequenced pre-transplant spleen, lymph node, or MLR CFSE-low populations of the donor or recipient were defined as mappable. Cumulative frequency of alloreactive clones was calculated as a percentage of all sequences weighted by copy number. TCRdb re-hosts the immuneACCESS table, in-frame sequences only. Its copies lack some clones; in the studies checked, an unresolved V gene accounts for under half of them, and the cause for the rest is not known. From that table come the V and J calls and clone size; the DNA was used to work out D and trimming. Here the sample has some 13,000 clones; roughly two fifths occur a single time. Of the sample, over 12% falls within the top ten clones.

This entry is derived from a study of graft-versus-host responses after intestinal transplantation (dated by TCRdb to the early 2020s). For the study in its entirety: Recipients received multivisceral, liver-intestinal, or isolated intestinal transplants. After intestinal transplantation, graft-versus-host and host-versus-graft alloreactive T cell clones in the graft, circulation and bone marrow were tracked using bulk TCR-beta CDR3 sequencing. Rather than going through the commercial service, samples from a few later patients were sequenced in-house on an Illumina MiSeq and processed with MiXCR. Donor T cell macrochimerism was defined as a peak of at least 4% donor T cells among recipient peripheral blood mononuclear cells. All recipients received anti-thymocyte globulin induction followed by maintenance tacrolimus and steroids for 3 to 4 years. Alloreactive clones were identified by sequencing pre-transplant mixed lymphocyte reaction products and comparing them with unstimulated pre-transplant donor and recipient T cells. A cohort of 24 intestinal transplant recipients, including one retransplant, was enrolled, and a few patients lacking pretransplant specimens were excluded. Overall study outcomes, separate from this receptor: Conclusions were limited by the relatively low number and heterogeneity of intestinal transplant patients. In patients with donor T cell macrochimerism, the allografts had high GvH to HvG T cell clonal ratios. GvH clones were detected in recipient bone marrow, and some of these GvH clones were observed earlier in ileal mucosa or blood, consistent with an intestinal mucosal origin. Early after transplant, peak levels of circulating GvH clones were found to be associated with declines in HvG clones.

The sample's time point label is to be understood as: cells obtained before transplantation from donor or recipient. In the mixed lymphocyte reactions, some 200,000 CFSE-labeled pre-transplant responders were plated with some 200,000 irradiated violet-dye-labeled stimulators and cultured for 5 to 6 days. Proliferating CD3+CD4+CFSE-low and CD3+CD8+CFSE-low responder cells were FACS-sorted on a BD Influx sorter after the mixed lymphocyte reaction. The sequences come from alloreactive CD8+ T cells from a mixed lymphocyte reaction culture, collected before intestinal transplant. What the cell subset or site label conveys for this sample: CFSE-low proliferating T cells sorted from roughly 6-day pre-transplant mixed lymphocyte reaction (GvH or HvG direction). The chain links TRBV7-9 with TRBJ2-2; D gene: possibly TRBD1, on 5 matching bases. The source is a human patient who received an intestinal transplant. The DNA sequence is TGTGCCAGCAGCTCAGTGGGGCAGGGGAACACCGGGGAGCTGTTTTTT. Its protein is CASSSVGQGNTGELFF.